One sample yielded the 31 T cell receptor beta chains listed below, sequenced in a study of T cell repertoires in cytomegalovirus infection (dated by TCRdb to 2018 to 2020). The run used an Illumina HiSeq 1500. TCRdb itself trimmed the public reads at Q25 with fastp, ran MiXCR and retained productive beta chains. Each CDR3 protein appears once, grouped with its most common genes and DNA. The sample table holds roughly 500,000 distinct CDR3 sequences, of which about 44% were seen once. Clones ranked in the top ten supply about 41% of the sample. The treatment or condition label on this specimen signifies: in vitro stimulation with specific CMV peptide epitopes to enrich CMV-specific T cells. These receptors are not linked to any known antigen. The sequencing used cultured PBMCs, collected from culture after CMV antigen stimulation. Every receptor here comes from a human donor in good health (CMV status not recorded). Some clones in this sample may be carry-over from other donors' samples.

The genes are TRBV7-6 and TRBJ2-1; D gene unclear. V lost 1 base and J 8 bases, leaving 9 bases between the germline ends. This CDR3 contains 13 residues. Looked up from germline, CDR1 is SGHVS and CDR2 is FNYEAQ. The CDR3, as DNA: TGTGCCAGCAGCTTAGTAGTGCGCGATGAGCAGTTCTTC. This translates into CASSLVVRDEQFF.

This clonotype was seen a handful of times. The V call is TRBV11-2, the J call TRBJ2-3; D call uncertain. V gave up 6 bases and J gave up 9 bases, with 16 bases separating them. The CDR3 extends over 13 amino acids. The germline V gene encodes CDR1 SGHAT and CDR2 FQNNGV. Here the CDR3 reads CASSLPTDPTQYF. DNA for the CDR3: TGTGCCAGCAGTCTCCCGACCGATCCCACGCAGTATTTT. The whole variable domain, filled in from reference TRBV11-2 and TRBJ2-3, reads EAGVAQSPRYKIIEKRQSVAFWCNPISGHATLYWYQQILGQGPKLLIQFQNNGVVDDSQLPKDRFSAERLKGVDSTLKIQPAKLEDSAVYLCASSLPTDPTQYFGPGTRLTVL.

This clonotype came up a few times. This chain links TRBV7-2 with TRBJ1-1, with D unresolved. This CDR3 region has 16 residues. Germline loops: CDR1 SGHTA, CDR2 FQGNSA. V lost 5 bases and J 1 base, leaving 17 bases between the germline ends. The CDR3 region has the DNA TGTGCCAGCAGCCAACTAGGCGGGTCCTCGAACACTGAAGCTTTCTTT. The encoded protein is CASSQLGGSSNTEAFF.

The V and J genes are TRBV5-4 and TRBJ2-2, with 10 positions matching TRBD2. With V trimmed by 3 bases and J by 7 bases, 9 bases remained unmatched. Germline V CDR1 and CDR2: SGHNT, YYREEE (reference sequence). CDR3 size: 16 residues. CDR3 loop: CASSSKREGQVGELFF. CDR3 in DNA: TGTGCCAGCAGCTCTAAGCGGGAGGGCCAGGTCGGGGAGCTGTTTTTT.

The V and J genes are TRBV6-2 or TRBV6-3 and TRBJ2-5; no clear D gene. The V gene lost 7 bases and the J gene lost 5 bases, with 11 bases spanning the gap. From germline, CDR1 is MNHEY and CDR2 SVGEGT. CDR3 size: 12 residues. The CDR3 loop is CASTHRKETQYF. In DNA form, the CDR3 reads TGTGCCAGCACACATAGGAAGGAGACCCAGTACTTC.

This clonotype occurred a few times. The chain joins TRBV29-1 to TRBJ2-1, with 11 bases matching TRBD2. CDR3 length equals 14 residues. Germline values: CDR1 SQVTM, CDR2 ANQGSEA. The V and J ends lost 2 bases and 9 bases, in that order; junction bases with no gene match: 6. CDR3: CSVERLAGGIEQFF. As DNA, the CDR3 is TGCAGCGTTGAACGTCTAGCGGGAGGTATTGAGCAGTTCTTC.

The V and J genes are TRBV6-6 and TRBJ2-3; D is perhaps TRBD1 (5 bases). Trimming stripped 5 bases from V and 1 base from J, with 16 bases between. The CDR3 extends over 16 amino acids. Germline lookup yields CDR1 MNHNY and CDR2 SVGAGI (reference sequence). CDR3 in DNA: TGTGCCAGCAGTGATTTTGGCAGGGTGGGCACAGATACGCAGTATTTT. Encoded protein: CASSDFGRVGTDTQYF.

The V and J genes are TRBV18 and TRBJ2-1, with D perhaps matching TRBD1 (5 bases). The V gene lost 4 bases and the J gene lost 4 bases, with 11 bases spanning the gap. Germline V CDR1 and CDR2: KGHSH, LQKENI. The CDR3 covers 14 residues. CDR3 DNA sequence: TGTGCCAGCTCACGACCGACAGAGTACAATGAGCAGTTCTTC. It translates to CASSRPTEYNEQFF.

The V and J genes are TRBV4-3 and TRBJ2-1; 12 positions agree with TRBD2. This CDR3 has 20 amino acids. Germline V lookup: CDR1 LGHNA, CDR2 YSLEER. V gave up 0 bases and J gave up 3 bases; unmatched junction bases: 12. The CDR3 sequence: CASSQDRTASGGAFYNEQFF. As DNA, the CDR3 is TGCGCCAGCAGCCAAGATCGGACGGCTAGCGGGGGGGCCTTCTACAATGAGCAGTTCTTC.

This clonotype was seen a few times. The gene calls are TRBV6-6 and TRBJ2-5; 8 nucleotides line up with TRBD1. CDR3 length: 15 residues. V shed 3 bases and J 5 bases; nucleotides not matched to a gene: 8. From germline, CDR1 is MNHNY and CDR2 SVGAGI (reference sequence). The CDR3 protein is CASSYVGQGWETQYF. The CDR3 DNA reads TGTGCCAGCAGTTATGTCGGACAGGGATGGGAGACCCAGTACTTC.

This clonotype was counted a few times. The chain is built from TRBV19 and TRBJ2-3; 10 bases agree with TRBD2. Germline lookup yields CDR1 LNHDA and CDR2 SQIVND (reference sequence). The CDR3 has 14 residues. Trimming cost V 3 bases and J 8 bases; bases outside gene matches: 5. The chain's CDR3 is CASSIAQREGTQYF. As DNA, the CDR3 is TGTGCCAGTAGTATTGCGCAGCGGGAGGGTACGCAGTATTTT.

The CDR3 bases are TGTGCCAGCAGTTTCGTCGGCGCTCTAGGTGGCTACACCTTC. Its translation: CASSFVGALGGYTF. The gene calls are TRBV12-3 or TRBV12-4 and TRBJ1-2; D call uncertain. V was trimmed by 3 bases and J by 7 bases, leaving 15 bases between them. The CDR3 is 14 residues long.

The rearrangement links TRBV7-2 to TRBJ2-1; D is perhaps TRBD2 (5 bases). Looked up from germline, CDR1 is SGHTA and CDR2 is FQGNSA. The CDR3 contains 16 residues. The V gene lost 2 bases and the J gene lost 4 bases, with 15 bases spanning the gap. CDR3 region: CASSLTRRGGYNEQFF. The CDR3, as DNA: TGTGCCAGCAGCTTAACTAGACGGGGTGGGTACAATGAGCAGTTCTTC.

This rearrangement joins TRBV6-6 to TRBJ2-1, with 7 nucleotides matching TRBD2. The germline CDR1 and CDR2 sequences are MNHNY and SVGAGI (reference sequence). V shed 6 bases, J shed 4 bases, and the junction held 21 bases outside the gene matches. This CDR3 contains 19 residues. CDR3 nucleotide sequence: TGTGCCAGCAGCCCCCGAGCAGCGTCCGGGGAGGGCTATTACAATGAGCAGTTCTTC. It encodes CASSPRAASGEGYYNEQFF.

This sequence joins TRBV7-6 and TRBJ1-2; D is ambiguous. V lost 1 base to trimming and J lost 12 bases, with 9 bases between them. The CDR3 covers 11 residues. From germline, CDR1 is SGHVS and CDR2 FNYEAQ. DNA for the CDR3: TGTGCCAGCAGCTTAGACCGTATCGACACCTTC. Translated: CASSLDRIDTF.

V usage is TRBV7-6 and J usage is TRBJ2-7, with D perhaps matching TRBD1 (6 bases). V was clipped by 3 bases and J by 1 base, with 13 bases between them. Germline loops: CDR1 SGHVS, CDR2 FNYEAQ. CDR3 size: 15 residues. For the CDR3, the DNA is TGTGCCAGCAGCTTGACAGGCCCCCCATCCTACGAGCAGTACTTC. This codes for CASSLTGPPSYEQYF.

The chain employs TRBV6-6 and TRBJ2-2; 10 bases are shared with TRBD2. Germline values: CDR1 MNHNY, CDR2 SVGAGI (reference sequence). This CDR3 comprises 15 residues. Trimming at V came to 11 bases and at J to 2 bases, leaving 8 bases not matched to a gene. CDR3 in amino acids: CAGYVAGGNTGELFF. The CDR3 DNA follows: TGTGCCGGATACGTAGCGGGGGGTAACACCGGGGAGCTGTTTTTT.

This chain links TRBV6-2 or TRBV6-3 with TRBJ1-1; maybe TRBD1 (6 bases). From germline, CDR1 is MNHEY and CDR2 SVGEGT. Trimming cost V 4 bases and J 14 bases, with 17 bases left between them. The CDR3 length is 12 residues. CDR3 coding DNA: TGTGCCAGCAGTTCTGCAGGGACACGGCGATTCTTT. This gives the protein CASSSAGTRRFF.

This chain connects TRBV6-1 to TRBJ2-1; D may be TRBD1 (5 bases). CDR3 length: 13 residues. Germline V gene lookup returns CDR1 MNHNS and CDR2 SASEGT. Trimming cost V 8 bases and J 2 bases, with 10 bases left between them. CDR3 amino acids: CASGQRTYNEQFF. In DNA, the CDR3 is TGTGCCAGCGGACAAAGAACCTACAATGAGCAGTTCTTC.

CDR3 loop: CASGRPPYGYTF. DNA for the CDR3: TGTGCCAGCGGGCGCCCCCCCTATGGCTACACCTTC. The chain recombines TRBV9 with TRBJ1-2; no clear D. Deletions cut 7 bases from V and 4 bases from J, with 11 bases between. The CDR3 sequence is 12 residues long. Germline assignment: CDR1 SGDLS and CDR2 YYNGEE. Looking up the rest from reference TRBV9 and TRBJ1-2 gives the full variable domain: DSGVTQTPKHLITATGQRVTLRCSPRSGDLSVYWYQQSLDQGLQFLIQYYNGEERAKGNILERFSAQQFPDLHSELNLSSLELGDSALYFCASGRPPYGYTFGSGTRLTVV.

This clonotype occurred a few times. V usage is TRBV7-2 and J usage is TRBJ2-7, with 7 nucleotides matching TRBD2. The CDR3 length is 15 residues. Trimming took 4 bases from V and 1 from J; bases not matched to a gene: 7. Per germline, CDR1 SGHTA and CDR2 FQGNSA. In DNA, the CDR3 is TGTGCCAGCAGCTACAGCGGGATCTTTTCCTACGAGCAGTACTTC. Protein: CASSYSGIFSYEQYF.

This sequence joins TRBV18 and TRBJ2-1, with D perhaps matching TRBD2 (6 bases). The CDR3 spans 16 residues. The ends were cut back, 0 bases at V and 5 bases at J, with 14 bases in the middle. Germline CDR1 is KGHSH and CDR2 is LQKENI. The CDR3 DNA reads TGTGCCAGCTCACCACCGGCCGGGACTCGAAACAATGAGCAGTTCTTC. It yields the protein CASSPPAGTRNNEQFF.

The gene calls are TRBV20-1 and TRBJ2-7; perhaps TRBD2 as D (6 bases). Germline V gene lookup returns CDR1 DFQATT and CDR2 SNEGSKA (reference sequence). The CDR3 is 12 residues long. Trimming pared 0 bases from V and 6 bases from J, leaving 9 bases between. The CDR3 DNA reads as TGCAGTGCTAGAGATGGAGGGGTCGAGCAGTACTTC. The encoded protein is CSARDGGVEQYF.

This clonotype was seen a handful of times. The CDR3: CASSIYGQSSYEQYF. The CDR3 region has the DNA TGTGCCAGCAGTATCTATGGACAGTCGTCCTACGAGCAGTACTTC. The rearrangement links TRBV6-2 or TRBV6-3 to TRBJ2-7; D possibly corresponds to TRBD1 (6 bases). This CDR3 is 15 amino acids long. Per germline, CDR1 MNHEY and CDR2 SVGEGT. The V gene lost 5 bases and the J gene lost 1 base, with 15 bases spanning the gap.

This chain connects TRBV4-1 to TRBJ2-2; 10 bases are shared with TRBD1. This CDR3 contains 16 residues. V shed 3 bases, J shed 7 bases, and the junction held 8 bases outside the gene matches. Germline assignment: CDR1 MGHRA and CDR2 YSYEKL. CDR3 protein: CASSHPRTGGGGELFF. The CDR3 nucleotides are TGCGCCAGCAGCCACCCCAGGACAGGGGGGGGCGGGGAGCTGTTTTTT.

The chain has TRBV7-6 and TRBJ2-7, with unresolved D. Deletions cut 1 base from V and 3 bases from J, with 10 bases between. Germline V gene data show CDR1 as SGHVS and CDR2 as FNYEAQ. This CDR3 contains 14 residues. Written as DNA, the CDR3 is TGTGCCAGCAGCTTAGATTATGAGAGCTACGAGCAGTACTTC. Translating gives CASSLDYESYEQYF.

This clonotype was seen only a few times. This chain's CDR3 is CASSYPGLAVLKITDTQYF. The CDR3 coding sequence is TGTGCCAGCAGCTACCCGGGACTAGCGGTCCTAAAAATCACAGATACGCAGTATTTT. The chain carries TRBV7-9 and TRBJ2-3; 11 bases match TRBD2. Germline CDR1 and CDR2: SEHNR and FQNEAQ (reference sequence). V gave up 4 bases and J gave up 2 bases; unmatched junction bases: 14. This CDR3 has 19 amino acids.

The V and J genes are TRBV2 and TRBJ2-7; D unresolved. Trimming stripped 8 bases from V and 4 bases from J, with 9 bases between. CDR1 and CDR2 from the germline V gene are SNHLY and FYNNEI. This CDR3 has 11 residues. CDR3 coding DNA: TGTGCCAGCGGTTTGCAGTACGAGCAGTACTTC. Protein sequence: CASGLQYEQYF.

This clonotype was counted a few times. The CDR3 nucleotides read TGTGCCAGCGTAAGGAGTAGATTCTACAATGAGCAGTTCTTC. Encoded protein: CASVRSRFYNEQFF. The rearrangement uses TRBV6-2 or TRBV6-3 and TRBJ2-1; D is unresolved. This CDR3 has 14 residues. The germline CDR1 and CDR2 sequences are MNHEY and SVGEGT. Trimming pared 8 bases from V and 3 bases from J, leaving 14 bases between.

The V gene is TRBV7-9, the J gene TRBJ1-1; D uncertain. This CDR3 comprises 14 residues. The V end was cut by 8 bases, the J end by 3 bases, with 16 bases between. CDR1 and CDR2 from the germline V gene are SEHNR and FQNEAQ (reference sequence). CDR3 DNA: TGTGCCAGCCGGGTGCGGGGTGGCGACACTGAAGCTTTCTTT. Residues: CASRVRGGDTEAFF.

The chain combines TRBV7-4 with TRBJ1-2; TRBD1 matches 9 bases. Germline V gene data show CDR1 as SGHVT and CDR2 as SQSDAQ. The V segment lost 5 bases and the J segment 3 bases; nucleotides outside the gene matches: 10. CDR3 length: 16 residues. The CDR3 nucleotides are TGTGCCAGCAGCCTCTCCGGGACAGGGTTTTACTATGGCTACACCTTC. Protein sequence: CASSLSGTGFYYGYTF.